This is a list of T cell receptor beta chains from one sample in a study of blood T cell repertoires in COVID-19. Generated by immunoSEQ multiplex PCR, the TCRdb table keeps only in-frame clones and is missing some. In the table there are hundreds of thousands of clones, 65% to 90% of which are singletons. The sequencing input was peripheral blood. The receptors originated from a woman aged 55-70 years with COVID-19, enrolled during active disease. CDR3s include the opening cysteine and the closing phenylalanine or tryptophan.

CDR3,V
CAWSEQPNTEAFF,TRBV30
CASSLAYGPGELFF,TRBV7-2
CASSSDREDYTF,TRBV5-1
CASSPRGQPRNTEAFF,TRBV7-2
CASSLDRADTQYF,TRBV11-2
CASSRLGGEKLFF,TRBV5-1
CASSSGQGVYIQYF,TRBV11-3
CASMGPAHEQYF,TRBV19
CASSEAPTGGGYGYTF,TRBV2
CASSVKAGRYNEQFF,TRBV9
CASSGTASGQSPLHF,TRBV7-6
CASRPRDRGATANEKLFF,TRBV19
CASSQGTRGLFGYTF,TRBV3-1/TRBV3-2
CASSEILAGSYNEQFF,TRBV6-1
CASSPLLTGSNEQFF,TRBV18